What follows describes a single T cell receptor beta chain. Its cognate antigen is unknown. It was with 60 Vbeta and 13 Jbeta primers that the PCR ran. The assay was immunoSEQ multiplex PCR, and TCRdb's table has in-frame clones only and misses some. In total, the table holds 25,000 to 30,000 clones. This record belongs to a study of cytomegalovirus exposure and HLA in healthy donors. Across the study: There were a few hundred genotyped donors. Of these, roughly 80% fell in the genetic ancestry cluster associated with self-reported Caucasian donors.

The CDR3 is 14 amino acids. Germline V lookup: CDR1 SGHRS, CDR2 YFSETQ. J was trimmed by 5 bases and V by 4 bases; bases with no gene match: 3. Study-wide results and limits: Versus the approximately 700-donor mean, an Asian-associated ancestry cluster reportedly showed fewer N-insertions in a later analysis. Most TCRs appeared rarely, but some public TCRs recurred in many donors.

This sequence originates from a man between 25 and 39 years old in good health and CMV-seronegative. The sequenced sample consisted of PBMCs. The chain recombines TRBV5-1 with TRBJ2-3; 11 bases align to TRBD2. The CDR3 here is CASSRLAGRDTQYF. The CDR3 DNA reads as TGCGCCAGCAGCCGACTAGCGGGGAGAGATACGCAGTATTTT.